A selection of T cell receptor beta chains follows, all from one sample in a study of T cell changes during pregnancy in multiple sclerosis. Here immunoSEQ multiplex PCR was the method, and the copy in TCRdb shows in-frame clones only, minus some. The table has about 85,000 clones, about nine tenths seen once. This material consisted of peripheral blood, taken in the first trimester of pregnancy. Receptors originate from a female donor with multiple sclerosis, enrolled in a pregnancy study. Each CDR3 is given with its conserved first and last residue. Each record gives: J gene, V gene, D gene, clone size, CDR3 protein, CDR3 DNA. The D gene is left open where the match is weak. Expanded clones are given a class, and other clones once, few, many or no size at all.

>TRBJ2-7|TRBV19|-|-
CASSIVRGDYEQYF
TGTGCCAGTAGTATAGTTCGGGGAGACTACGAGCAGTACTTC
>TRBJ2-1|TRBV5-6|TRBD1|-
CASSAGQVYYNEQFF
TGTGCCAGCAGCGCCGGACAGGTTTACTACAATGAGCAGTTCTTC
>TRBJ2-7|TRBV4-3|TRBD1|-
CASSIGQGGEQYF
TGCGCCAGCAGCATCGGACAGGGGGGCGAGCAGTACTTC
>TRBJ1-5|TRBV7-9|TRBD1|-
CASSSGGGGVWSQHF
TGTGCCAGCAGCTCAGGGGGCGGCGGGGTGTGGTCCCAGCATTTT
>TRBJ1-6|TRBV28|-|-
CASSLRGASYNSPLHF
TGTGCCAGCAGTTTACGTGGGGCCTCCTATAATTCACCCCTCCACTTT
>TRBJ1-4|TRBV29-1|-|-
CSVEQGLGEKLFF
TGCAGCGTTGAACAGGGTTTAGGTGAAAAACTGTTTTTT
>TRBJ1-2|TRBV2|-|-
CASRIQGSDGYTF
TGTGCCAGCAGGATACAGGGATCTGATGGCTACACCTTC
>TRBJ2-7|TRBV14|TRBD2|-
CASSQTGLAAYEQYF
TGTGCCAGCAGCCAAACCGGACTAGCGGCCTACGAGCAGTACTTC
>TRBJ1-2|TRBV10-2|-|-
CASSDNRIRYTF
TGCGCCAGCAGTGATAACAGGATAAGGTACACCTTC
>TRBJ1-2|TRBV5-8|-|-
CASSFRDMGYGYTF
TGTGCCAGCAGCTTCCGGGACATGGGCTATGGCTACACCTTC
>TRBJ2-3|TRBV28|-|-
CASRNSGTPTTDTQYF
TGTGCCAGCAGGAACTCCGGGACTCCCACAACAGATACGCAGTATTTT
>TRBJ1-3|TRBV13|TRBD1|once
CASSPTGFGNTIYF
TGTGCCAGCAGCCCGACAGGGTTTGGAAACACCATATATTTT
>TRBJ1-6|TRBV2|-|-
CASSVRDIDNSPLHF
TGTGCCAGCAGTGTACGGGACATTGATAATTCACCCCTCCACTTT
>TRBJ2-2|TRBV4-3|-|-
CASSQETGKTVSGELFF
TGCGCCAGCAGCCAAGAAACAGGCAAGACGGTTTCCGGGGAGCTGTTTTTT
>TRBJ1-4|TRBV2|TRBD1|-
CASSGGQGRGNEKLFF
TGTGCCAGCAGTGGGGGACAGGGACGGGGTAATGAAAAACTGTTTTTT
>TRBJ2-3|TRBV7-2|-|-
CASSPGWGQPNTDTQYF
TGTGCCAGCAGCCCAGGGTGGGGGCAGCCAAACACAGATACGCAGTATTTT
>TRBJ2-2|TRBV11-3|-|-
CASSLDRNTGELFF
TGTGCCAGCAGCTTAGATCGGAACACCGGGGAGCTGTTTTTT
>TRBJ2-3|TRBV28|TRBD2|-
CASSVTSGSFDTQYF
TGTGCCAGCAGTGTGACTAGCGGGAGCTTTGATACGCAGTATTTT
>TRBJ2-3|TRBV6-1|-|once
CASMRDSTDTQYF
TGTGCCAGCATGCGGGACAGCACAGATACGCAGTATTTT
>TRBJ1-5|TRBV28|TRBD1|-
CASSLSQGVVGDQPQHF
TGTGCCAGCAGTTTAAGTCAGGGGGTGGTGGGGGATCAGCCCCAGCATTTT
>TRBJ1-3|TRBV4-2|TRBD1|-
CASSRLSGQGEANTIYF
TGTGCCAGCAGCCGCTTATCGGGACAGGGTGAGGCAAACACCATATATTTT
>TRBJ2-1|TRBV4-1|TRBD2|-
CASRPLPSGGANEQFF
TGCGCCAGCAGACCTCTTCCTAGCGGGGGGGCCAATGAGCAGTTCTTC
>TRBJ2-1|TRBV7-9|TRBD2|-
CASSPSGGLASYNEQFF
TGTGCCAGCAGCCCAAGTGGTGGACTAGCCTCCTACAATGAGCAGTTCTTC
>TRBJ2-1|TRBV5-1|TRBD1|-
CASSQGASYNEQFF
TGCGCCAGCAGCCAGGGGGCATCCTACAATGAGCAGTTCTTC
>TRBJ2-3|TRBV29-1|TRBD2|-
CSVDSGDSTDTQYF
TGCAGCGTTGATAGCGGGGATAGCACAGATACGCAGTATTTT
>TRBJ2-7|TRBV7-9|-|-
CASSLDPGLNSYEQYF
TGTGCCAGCAGCTTAGATCCAGGGTTAAACTCCTACGAGCAGTACTTC
>TRBJ1-4|TRBV2|-|-
CASRDGHILKLFF
TGTGCCAGCAGAGATGGACACATTTTGAAACTGTTTTTT
>TRBJ2-2|TRBV6-5|-|-
CASSYAGTGELFF
TGTGCCAGCAGTTACGCAGGGACCGGGGAGCTGTTTTTT
>TRBJ1-3|TRBV14|-|-
CASSQMIGAGSGNTIYF
TGTGCCAGCAGCCAGATGATAGGTGCAGGGTCTGGAAACACCATATATTTT
>TRBJ2-3|TRBV6-5|TRBD2|-
CASSAGTSPTNTQYF
TGTGCCAGCAGTGCCGGGACTAGCCCCACTAATACGCAGTATTTT
>TRBJ2-3|TRBV5-1|-|-
CASSLSTATDTQYF
TGCGCCAGCAGCTTGAGCACAGCCACAGATACGCAGTATTTT
>TRBJ2-7|TRBV29-1|-|-
CSASLTEYEQYF
TGCAGCGCATCCCTGACAGAGTACGAGCAGTACTTC
>TRBJ1-5|TRBV27|-|-
CASSLRGPGDYSNQPQHF
TGTGCCAGCAGTCTTAGGGGCCCTGGGGATTATAGCAATCAGCCCCAGCATTTT
>TRBJ2-1|TRBV27|-|-
CASSATGPNEQFF
TGTGCCAGCAGTGCCACAGGGCCCAATGAGCAGTTCTTC
>TRBJ1-5|TRBV6-6|-|-
CASSYRTDQPQHF
TGTGCCAGCAGTTATAGAACAGATCAGCCCCAGCATTTT
>TRBJ1-4|TRBV7-9|-|-
CASSLGGAYEKLFF
TGTGCCAGCAGCTTAGGTGGGGCGTATGAAAAACTGTTTTTT
>TRBJ1-3|TRBV19|-|-
CASSEQGRTGNTIYF
TGTGCCAGTAGTGAGCAGGGCAGGACTGGAAACACCATATATTTT
>TRBJ2-5|TRBV28|-|-
CASSLLDSQQETQYF
TGTGCCAGCAGCCTCCTGGACAGTCAACAAGAGACCCAGTACTTC
>TRBJ1-2|TRBV5-1|TRBD1|-
CASSLEPGQGTYGYTF
TGCGCCAGCAGCTTGGAACCGGGACAGGGAACTTATGGCTACACCTTC
>TRBJ2-3|TRBV12-5|TRBD2|-
CASGLSGRDTQYF
TGTGCTAGTGGTTTAAGCGGGAGAGATACGCAGTATTTT
>TRBJ2-1|TRBV9|TRBD2|-
CASSLLAGGPYNEQFF
TGTGCCAGCAGCCTGCTGGCGGGAGGTCCCTACAATGAGCAGTTCTTC
>TRBJ2-7|TRBV27|-|once
CASSLSRNRGYEQYF
TGTGCCAGCAGTTTATCCAGGAACCGGGGCTACGAGCAGTACTTC
>TRBJ1-2|TRBV21-1|-|-
CASSNTTGPLGYTF
TGTGCCAGCAGCAATACGACAGGGCCCCTTGGCTACACCTTC
>TRBJ2-5|TRBV10-3|TRBD2|-
CAISESQRSGGGGETQYF
TGTGCCATCAGTGAGTCGCAAAGGTCAGGCGGCGGGGGTGAGACCCAGTACTTC
>TRBJ2-1|TRBV5-4|TRBD2|-
CASSGGLANEQFF
TGTGCCAGCAGCGGGGGACTAGCGAATGAGCAGTTCTTC
>TRBJ2-1|TRBV4-2|TRBD2|-
CASSPGTSGHNEQFF
TGTGCCAGCAGCCCGGGGACTAGCGGACACAATGAGCAGTTCTTC
>TRBJ1-5|TRBV15|-|-
CATSRERGGGQPQHF
TGTGCCACCAGCAGAGAACGAGGGGGGGGACAGCCCCAGCATTTT
>TRBJ2-5|TRBV7-2|TRBD1|-
CASSLYDRGVETQYF
TGTGCCAGCAGCCTCTACGACAGGGGGGTAGAGACCCAGTACTTC
>TRBJ2-5|TRBV2|-|-
CASSKEGLSKGTQYF
TGTGCCAGCAGTAAGGAGGGGTTATCAAAAGGGACCCAGTACTTC
>TRBJ2-2|TRBV7-3|-|-
CASSPRVVGGITGELFF
TGTGCCAGCAGCCCCCGAGTGGTGGGGGGTATCACCGGGGAGCTGTTTTTT
>TRBJ2-3|TRBV5-1|-|-
CASSLLKRITDTQYF
TGCGCCAGCAGCTTGTTAAAGCGGATCACAGATACGCAGTATTTT
>TRBJ2-5|TRBV19|TRBD1|-
CASSRMNRGLQETQYF
TGTGCCAGTAGTCGGATGAACAGGGGGCTCCAAGAGACCCAGTACTTC
>TRBJ1-6|TRBV6-5|-|-
CASSYVGSSPLHF
TGTGCCAGCAGTTACGTGGGGAGTTCACCCCTCCACTTT